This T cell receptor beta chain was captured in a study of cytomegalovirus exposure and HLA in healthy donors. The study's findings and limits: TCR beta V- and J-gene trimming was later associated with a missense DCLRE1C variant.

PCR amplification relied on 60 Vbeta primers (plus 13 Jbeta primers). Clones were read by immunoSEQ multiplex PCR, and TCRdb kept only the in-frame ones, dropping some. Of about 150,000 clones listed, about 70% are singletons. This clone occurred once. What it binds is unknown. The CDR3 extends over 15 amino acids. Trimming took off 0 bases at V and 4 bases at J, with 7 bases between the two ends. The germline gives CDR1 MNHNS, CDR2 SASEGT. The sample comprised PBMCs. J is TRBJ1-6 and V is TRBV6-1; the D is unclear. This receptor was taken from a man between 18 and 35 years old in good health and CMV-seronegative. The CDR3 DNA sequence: TGTGCCAGCAGTGAAGCTCCAGCGTATAATTCACCCCTCCACTTT. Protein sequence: CASSEAPAYNSPLHF.